Shown below are 7 T cell receptor beta chains from a single sample sequenced in a study of OX40 agonist ivuxolimab in advanced cancers. The repertoire was sequenced with immunoSEQ multiplex PCR; TCRdb's copy has only in-frame clones and lacks some. The sample consists of 75,000 to 90,000 clones, more than 80% of them appearing once. The sequenced sample was CD4+ or CD8+ T cells sorted from blood, obtained in a trial of the OX40 agonist ivuxolimab. These receptors all stem from an adult with an advanced solid tumor such as melanoma, head and neck, liver or kidney cancer.

The chain has TRBV9 and TRBJ2-3, with D possibly matching TRBD1 (5 bases). The V end lost 1 base, the J end lost 2 bases, and 8 bases lay between the germline ends. Per germline, CDR1 SGDLS and CDR2 YYNGEE. This CDR3 region has 14 residues. The CDR3, as DNA: TGTGCCAGCAGCGTATCAGGGTCCACAGATACGCAGTATTTT. Translating gives CASSVSGSTDTQYF. Full variable domain (outside the CDR3, taken from reference TRBV9 and TRBJ2-3): DSGVTQTPKHLITATGQRVTLRCSPRSGDLSVYWYQQSLDQGLQFLIQYYNGEERAKGNILERFSAQQFPDLHSELNLSSLELGDSALYFCASSVSGSTDTQYFGPGTRLTVL.

The chain employs TRBV9 and TRBJ2-5; no reliable D call. Germline-derived CDR1 and CDR2 are SGDLS and YYNGEE. V lost 0 bases and J 0 bases, leaving 12 bases between the germline ends. This CDR3 is built from 16 residues. The CDR3 DNA sequence: TGTGCCAGCAGCGTAGTACCCGACCCACACCAAGAGACCCAGTACTTC. Its protein is CASSVVPDPHQETQYF.

This chain joins TRBV4-1 and TRBJ2-3; tentative D call: TRBD1 (6 bases). V dropped 0 bases and J dropped 10 bases, with 14 bases sitting between them. CDR1 and CDR2 (germline): MGHRA, YSYEKL. The length of the CDR3 is 14 residues. CDR3 sequence: CASSQDRIRGPQYF. The CDR3 DNA sequence: TGCGCCAGCAGCCAAGACCGCATCAGGGGCCCGCAGTATTTT.

The chain uses TRBV2 and TRBJ2-3; no definite D call. The germline gives CDR1 SNHLY, CDR2 FYNNEI. This CDR3 is 14 amino acids long. V lost 8 bases and J lost 2, with 14 bases in between. The CDR3 DNA sequence: TGTGCCAGCCAAATGCACCTAAACACAGATACGCAGTATTTT. Translation gives CASQMHLNTDTQYF.

In its sample, this clone was seen once. V and J are TRBV15 and TRBJ1-1, with no clear D. CDR1 and CDR2 (germline): LNHNV, YYDKDF (reference sequence). The CDR3 loop spans 15 amino acids. V lost 0 bases to trimming and J lost 0 bases, with 8 bases between them. The CDR3 coding sequence is TGTGCCACCAGCAGAGACAAACGGGTGAACACTGAAGCTTTCTTT. Amino acid sequence: CATSRDKRVNTEAFF.

The CDR3 protein is CASSQGSLETQYF. As DNA, the CDR3 is TGCGCCAGCTCGCAGGGGTCGCTGGAGACCCAGTACTTC. The J gene is TRBJ2-5, the V gene TRBV5-1; TRBD1 might be the D (6 bases). CDR1 is SGHRS, CDR2 YFSETQ, per germline. Trimming pared 7 bases from V and 5 bases from J, leaving 15 bases between. There are 13 residues in the CDR3.

The gene calls are TRBV11-1 and TRBJ1-2; 8 bases map to TRBD1. Germline V lookup: CDR1 SGHAT, CDR2 FQDESV (reference sequence). The CDR3 is 14 residues long. Trimming took 4 bases from V and 12 from J; bases not matched to a gene: 13. CDR3 in DNA: TGTGCCAGCAGCTCAGGGACAGGAGGGGTTGCAGACACCTTC. Encoded protein: CASSSGTGGVADTF.